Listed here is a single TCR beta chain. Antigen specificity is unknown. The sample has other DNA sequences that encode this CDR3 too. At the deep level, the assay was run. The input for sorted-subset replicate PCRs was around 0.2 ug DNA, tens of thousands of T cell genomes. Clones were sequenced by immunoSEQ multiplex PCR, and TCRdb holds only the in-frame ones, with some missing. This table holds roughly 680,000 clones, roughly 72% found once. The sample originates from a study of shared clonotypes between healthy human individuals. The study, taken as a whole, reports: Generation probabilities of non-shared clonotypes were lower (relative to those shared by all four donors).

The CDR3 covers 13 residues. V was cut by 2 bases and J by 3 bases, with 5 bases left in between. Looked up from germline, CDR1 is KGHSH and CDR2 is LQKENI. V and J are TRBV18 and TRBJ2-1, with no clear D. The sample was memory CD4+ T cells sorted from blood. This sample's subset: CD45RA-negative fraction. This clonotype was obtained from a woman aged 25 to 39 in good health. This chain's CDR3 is CASSPGIYNEQFF. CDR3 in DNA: TGTGCCAGCTCACCAGGGATCTACAATGAGCAGTTCTTC.